What follows are 29 T cell receptor beta chains derived from one specimen sequenced in a study of T cell responses to AZD1222 COVID-19 vaccine. Only in-frame clones appear in the TCRdb table, and some are missing; sequencing was by immunoSEQ multiplex PCR. Seen here are over 130,000 clones, less than 95% observed once, and the top ten hold 7.5% to 9.5%. This sample comprised peripheral blood, obtained 28 days after the second dose of the MenACWY control vaccine. All receptors come from an adult who received the MenACWY meningococcal vaccine as a control.

The rearrangement links TRBV14 to TRBJ2-5, with no clear D. From germline, CDR1 is SGHDN and CDR2 FVKESK. This CDR3 is 13 amino acids long. V was cut by 2 bases and J by 5 bases, with 9 bases left in between. The CDR3 DNA reads as TGTGCCAGCAGCCAATTTAGCTTGGAGACCCAGTACTTC. Translated: CASSQFSLETQYF.

A few counts support this clone. The V gene is TRBV18, the J gene TRBJ2-3, with unresolved D. Germline CDR1 and CDR2: KGHSH and LQKENI. The CDR3 consists of 15 residues. V was cut by 0 bases and J by 1 base, with 8 bases left in between. DNA of the CDR3: TGTGCCAGCTCACCACCTGGTGAACGCACAGATACGCAGTATTTT. Its protein product is CASSPPGERTDTQYF.

The chain combines TRBV18 with TRBJ1-2, with TRBD1 as a possible D gene (6 bases). Looked up from germline, CDR1 is KGHSH and CDR2 is LQKENI. The V end lost 6 bases, the J end lost 7 bases, and 18 bases lay between the germline ends. The CDR3 totals 14 residues. The CDR3 DNA reads as TGTGCCAGCTCCCAGAGGGGGGAGTTCTTTGGCTACACCTTC. Protein product: CASSQRGEFFGYTF.

This chain links TRBV24-1 with TRBJ1-2; D is uncertain. V dropped 1 base and J dropped 4 bases, with 3 bases sitting between them. There are 12 residues in the CDR3. CDR1 and CDR2 (germline): KGHDR, SFDVKD. The DNA for the CDR3 is TGTGCCACCAGTGATTTTAGCTATGGCTACACCTTC. Amino acid sequence: CATSDFSYGYTF.

This chain joins TRBV6-5 and TRBJ1-1; the D is unclear. In germline, CDR1 is MNHEY, CDR2 SVGAGI. This CDR3 spans 15 amino acids. V was cut by 0 bases and J by 6 bases, with 14 bases left in between. The CDR3 protein is CASSYSIRGGSEAFF. The CDR3 bases are TGTGCCAGCAGTTACTCGATTCGGGGTGGATCTGAAGCTTTCTTT.

V usage is TRBV3-1 (or the pseudogene TRBV3-2) and J usage is TRBJ1-1; the match to TRBD1 covers 7 bases. The germline CDR1 and CDR2 sequences are LGHDT and YNNKEL (reference sequence). After removal of 4 bases from V and 0 bases from J, the junction contained 5 bases not matched to a gene. This CDR3 is 15 amino acids long. Written as DNA, the CDR3 is TGTGCCAGCAGCCCCCCGGGACAGTTGAACACTGAAGCTTTCTTT. Its translation is CASSPPGQLNTEAFF.

The chain links TRBV30 to TRBJ1-6; D is possibly TRBD1 (5 bases). V lost 5 bases to trimming and J lost 4 bases, with 21 bases between them. Germline loops: CDR1 GTSNPN, CDR2 SVGIG (reference sequence). The CDR3 spans 17 residues. CDR3 coding DNA: TGTGCCTGGCGCACAGGACTACTAAATTTTTATAATTCACCCCTCCACTTT. Translation gives CAWRTGLLNFYNSPLHF.

The chain is built from TRBV28 and TRBJ2-2; 8 bases align to TRBD1. V lost 7 bases, J lost 6 bases, and 4 bases stayed unmatched. The CDR3 runs to 13 residues. Germline V gene lookup returns CDR1 MDHEN and CDR2 SYDVKM. CDR3 DNA sequence: TGTGCCAGCAACCACAGGGGGGCCGGGGAGCTGTTTTTT. Translating gives CASNHRGAGELFF.

The chain joins TRBV30 to TRBJ1-1; D remains unclear. This CDR3 is 11 amino acids long. Trimming stripped 8 bases from V and 4 bases from J, with 11 bases between. Germline CDR1 reads GTSNPN; CDR2 reads SVGIG (reference sequence). As DNA, the CDR3 is TGTGCCGCTCGGGAGAGCACTGAAGCTTTCTTT. Its translation: CAARESTEAFF.

The chain joins TRBV21-1 to TRBJ1-2; TRBD1, as called in the table, went unchecked against the DNA. TRBV21-1 is flagged as a pseudogene. This CDR3 has 21 amino acids. CDR3 nucleotides: TGTGCCAGCAGCAAAGGGGTGAAGCCCGATCAGGAATCTCGAGCCCACTATGGCTACACCTTC. Protein sequence: CASSKGVKPDQESRAHYGYTF.

The genes are TRBV27 and TRBJ2-4; a possible D gene is TRBD1 (6 bases). V was trimmed by 6 bases and J by 1 base, leaving 13 bases between them. Germline lookup yields CDR1 MNHEY and CDR2 SMNVEV (reference sequence). CDR3 size: 15 residues. The CDR3 loop is CASRPRGRAKNIQYF. The CDR3 nucleotides are TGTGCCAGCAGGCCCAGGGGACGGGCCAAAAACATTCAGTACTTC.

This clone has only one observation. The chain uses TRBV7-9 and TRBJ2-1; 7 bases map to TRBD2. This CDR3 contains 16 residues. J gave up 7 bases and V 5 bases, and 14 bases lay outside the gene matches. Germline CDR1 reads SEHNR; CDR2 reads FQNEAQ (reference sequence). DNA of the CDR3: TGTGCCAGCAGCGGAATCCCGGGAGGAGGGGAAAATGAGCAGTTCTTC. Its protein is CASSGIPGGGENEQFF.

The gene calls are TRBV6-2 or TRBV6-3 and TRBJ2-7; maybe TRBD2 (5 bases). V was clipped by 3 bases and J by 0 bases, with 9 bases between them. CDR3 size: 14 residues. Germline CDR1 MNHEY, CDR2 SVGEGT. The CDR3, as DNA: TGTGCCAGCAGTTATGGCGGGCGCTCCTACGAGCAGTACTTC. Its translation is CASSYGGRSYEQYF.

The CDR3 sequence is CASSRYGPPYEQYF. The CDR3 nucleotides are TGTGCCAGCAGTCGCTATGGGCCCCCCTACGAGCAGTACTTC. The J gene is TRBJ2-7, the V gene TRBV6-2 or TRBV6-3; D is undetermined. The CDR3 contains 14 residues. CDR1 is MNHEY and CDR2 is SVGEGT in the germline V gene. V dropped 5 bases and J dropped 2 bases, with 13 bases sitting between them.

The genes are TRBV19 and TRBJ2-1, with D perhaps TRBD1 or TRBD2 (5 bases each). Trimming stripped 9 bases from V and 5 bases from J, with 20 bases between. The germline V gene has CDR1 LNHDA and CDR2 SQIVND (reference sequence). CDR3 length: 15 residues. In nucleotides, the CDR3 is TGTGCCAGCCGAAACCGACCGGGACCAAACAATGAGCAGTTCTTC. Protein product: CASRNRPGPNNEQFF.

This clone has just a few counts. The rearrangement links TRBV2 to TRBJ1-6; 7 bases match TRBD1. CDR3 length: 15 residues. Per germline, CDR1 SNHLY and CDR2 FYNNEI. V lost 6 bases and J lost 7; bases outside the gene matches: 9. This CDR3 is CASRLGQTKNSPLHF. CDR3 sequence (DNA): TGTGCCAGCAGATTGGGACAGACCAAGAATTCACCCCTCCACTTT. Supplemented by reference TRBV2 and TRBJ1-6, the full variable domain reads EPEVTQTPSHQVTQMGQEVILRCVPISNHLYFYWYRQILGQKVEFLVSFYNNEISEKSEIFDDQFSVERPDGSNFTLKIRSTKLEDSAMYFCASRLGQTKNSPLHFGNGTRLTVT.

A single count supports this clone. The chain recombines TRBV6-5 with TRBJ1-1; D not resolved. The length of the CDR3 is 15 residues. The ends were cut back, 0 bases at V and 4 bases at J, with 12 bases in the middle. CDR1 and CDR2 from the germline V gene are MNHEY and SVGAGI. The DNA for the CDR3 is TGTGCCAGCAGTTACTCGTCCGGGATCAGCACTGAAGCTTTCTTT. Translation: CASSYSSGISTEAFF.

This chain connects TRBV5-4 to TRBJ2-1; 7 bases are a match to TRBD2. CDR1 and CDR2 (germline): SGHNT, YYREEE (reference sequence). V was pared by 3 bases and J by 9 bases, with 6 bases of the junction left unmatched. The CDR3 has 13 amino acids. In nucleotides, the CDR3 is TGTGCCAGCAGCTCCGGGGGGAAGGTTGAGCAGTTCTTC. Translated, it gives CASSSGGKVEQFF.

V is TRBV11-2 and J is TRBJ2-3, with 7 bases fitting TRBD1. J gave up 8 bases and V 0 bases, and 11 bases lay outside the gene matches. There are 16 residues in the CDR3. Germline values: CDR1 SGHAT, CDR2 FQNNGV. In DNA form, the CDR3 reads TGTGCCAGCAGCTTAGATTTGGAGAACCGACAGGGTACGCAGTATTTT. Residues: CASSLDLENRQGTQYF.

This CDR3 reads CASSPTGPPGHEQYF. The CDR3, as DNA: TGCGCCAGCAGCCCAACCGGGCCCCCGGGGCACGAGCAGTACTTC. The chain carries TRBV5-1 and TRBJ2-7, with D tentatively TRBD1 or TRBD2 (5 bases each). The CDR3 sequence is 15 residues long. V lost 4 bases to trimming and J lost 5 bases, with 19 bases between them. Germline V gene lookup returns CDR1 SGHRS and CDR2 YFSETQ.

This clone showed up just once. J is TRBJ2-2 and V is TRBV6-2 or TRBV6-3; the D is unclear. Per germline, CDR1 MNHEY and CDR2 SVGEGT. The CDR3 contains 17 residues. Trimming cost V 3 bases and J 0 bases, with 14 bases left between them. In nucleotides, the CDR3 is TGTGCCAGCAGTTATGGCAGCCTAAGACCGAACACCGGGGAGCTGTTTTTT. Its protein is CASSYGSLRPNTGELFF.

The chain recombines TRBV6-2 or TRBV6-3 with TRBJ1-5, with D hard to call. V lost 4 bases and J lost 1, with 8 bases in between. The CDR3 is 14 residues long. In germline, CDR1 is MNHEY, CDR2 SVGEGT. In nucleotides, the CDR3 is TGTGCCAGCAGTTTAGTGATAAGCAATCAGCCCCAGCATTTT. Translated: CASSLVISNQPQHF.

The chain uses TRBV6-6 and TRBJ2-1; no clear D. CDR3 length equals 11 residues. Trimming took 2 bases from V and 9 from J, leaving 5 bases between them. Germline loops: CDR1 MNHNY, CDR2 SVGAGI (reference sequence). The CDR3 sequence: CASSYVAEQFF. CDR3 nucleotide sequence: TGTGCCAGCAGTTACGTGGCTGAGCAGTTCTTC.

The chain joins TRBV28 to TRBJ2-2; D possibly corresponds to TRBD1 (6 bases). Trimming took 4 bases from V and 4 from J, leaving 10 bases between them. CDR3 length: 14 residues. Germline CDR1 reads MDHEN; CDR2 reads SYDVKM. The CDR3 region has the DNA TGTGCCAGCAGTTATACAGGGAGCACCGGGGAGCTGTTTTTT. Translation: CASSYTGSTGELFF.

The chain is built from TRBV28 and TRBJ1-1, with unresolved D. Trimming stripped 3 bases from V and 7 bases from J, with 9 bases between. Germline lookup yields CDR1 MDHEN and CDR2 SYDVKM. The CDR3 extends over 12 amino acids. The CDR3 nucleotides are TGTGCCAGCAGTTTCTCCTACTATGAAGCTTTCTTT. The encoded protein is CASSFSYYEAFF.

The chain recombines TRBV6-5 with TRBJ2-3; TRBD2 matches 8 bases. Germline CDR1 reads MNHEY; CDR2 reads SVGAGI. The CDR3 consists of 15 residues. V was clipped by 4 bases and J by 2 bases; unmatched bases: 5. CDR3 loop: CASSLGLDFTDTQYF. CDR3 DNA sequence: TGTGCCAGCAGTTTGGGACTAGACTTCACAGATACGCAGTATTTT.

The V call is TRBV6-1, the J call TRBJ1-1, with D tentatively TRBD1 (5 bases). V dropped 3 bases and J dropped 1 base, with 9 bases sitting between them. The CDR3 sequence is 14 residues long. Germline loops: CDR1 MNHNS, CDR2 SASEGT. The CDR3, as DNA: TGTGCCAGCAGTGAGGGGGGTCGGAACACTGAAGCTTTCTTT. Its protein product is CASSEGGRNTEAFF.

This chain connects TRBV5-6 to TRBJ1-6; D might be TRBD1 (5 bases). Germline V gives CDR1 SGHDT, CDR2 YYEEEE. This CDR3 has 13 residues. Trimming pared 0 bases from V and 12 bases from J, leaving 10 bases between. CDR3 in DNA: TGTGCCAGCAGCTTGGGGCAGGGTAAACCCCTCCACTTT. The encoded protein is CASSLGQGKPLHF.

This clone appeared a single time. V and J are TRBV19 and TRBJ2-7, with 7 bases lining up with TRBD2. Losses at the gene ends were 2 bases for V and 4 bases for J; bases not matched to a gene: 8. Germline lookup yields CDR1 LNHDA and CDR2 SQIVND (reference sequence). There are 15 residues in the CDR3. The CDR3 nucleotides are TGTGCCAGTAGTATATATCGCGGGAGCCAATACGAGCAGTACTTC. Protein sequence: CASSIYRGSQYEQYF.